This TCR beta chain emerged from a study of cytomegalovirus exposure and HLA in healthy donors. Study summary: The 110 million or so unique TCR beta sequences, from about 179 million T cells, were found by an earlier analysis.

As regards this clone: Its antigen is still unknown.

The study, taken as a whole, reports: Later on, analysis showed that most CMV-associated TCR beta chains appeared to be HLA-restricted.

A multiplex PCR was run with 60 Vbeta primers and 13 Jbeta primers. The protocol was immunoSEQ multiplex PCR, while the TCRdb copy is restricted to in-frame clones and leaves out a portion. The table has about 170,000 clones, just over 75% seen once. Trimming left V 1 base short and J 5 bases short, with 13 bases between. Germline CDR1 is SGHRS and CDR2 is YFSETQ. The CDR3 is made up of 15 amino acids. The clonotype was recovered from a woman aged 25 to 39 in good health and CMV-seropositive. V is TRBV5-1 and J is TRBJ1-5; no reliable D call. Specimen: PBMCs. The CDR3 DNA is TGCGCCAGCAGCTTGAACAGCCCTAAAGATCAGCCCCAGCATTTT. Translating gives CASSLNSPKDQPQHF.